The clone carrying this T cell receptor beta chain was seen only a few times. The antigen remains unidentified. These data belong to a study of T cells in Graves' hyperthyroidism and ophthalmopathy. The CDR3 has 14 amino acids. V lost 6 bases and J lost 0, with 8 bases in between. Study-wide results and limits: Expanded thyroid clonotypes (above 0.001) were mostly also found in blood.

Using more than 8 ml of fresh peripheral blood, PBMCs were prepared. The TCR beta CDR3 regions underwent amplification using RNA transcripts as the source. Primed by the HTBI set, a first-round RT-PCR was run on the TCR CDR3. A single record per CDR3 protein comes from TCRdb applying MiXCR to the multiplex PCR reads. The profile shows hundreds of thousands of distinct CDR3 sequences, approximately 14% of them singletons. Sequencing used blood. The V gene is TRBV12-3 or TRBV12-4, the J gene TRBJ1-4; D unresolved. This clonotype was sampled from a woman aged 55-69 years with Graves' ophthalmopathy. The CDR3, as DNA: TGTGCCAGCAGCCAATATGCAACTAATGAAAAACTGTTTTTT. This encodes CASSQYATNEKLFF.